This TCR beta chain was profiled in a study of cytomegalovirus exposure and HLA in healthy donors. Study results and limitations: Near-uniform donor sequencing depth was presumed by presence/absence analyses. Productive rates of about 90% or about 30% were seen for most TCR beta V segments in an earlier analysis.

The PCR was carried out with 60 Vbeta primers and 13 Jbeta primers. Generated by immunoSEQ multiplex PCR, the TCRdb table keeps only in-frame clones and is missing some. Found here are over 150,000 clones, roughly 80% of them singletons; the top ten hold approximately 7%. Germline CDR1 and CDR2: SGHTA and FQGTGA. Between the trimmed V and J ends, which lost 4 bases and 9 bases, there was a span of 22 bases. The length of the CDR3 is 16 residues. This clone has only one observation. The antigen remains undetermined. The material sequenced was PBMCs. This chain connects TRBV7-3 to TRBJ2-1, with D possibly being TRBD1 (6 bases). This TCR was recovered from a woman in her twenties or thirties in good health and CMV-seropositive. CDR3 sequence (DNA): TGTGCCAGCAGCTCCAGCACCGGGACATCGATATTTGAGCAGTTCTTC. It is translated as CASSSSTGTSIFEQFF.